A selection of T cell receptor beta chains follows, all from one sample in a study of molecular identifiers for immune sequencing clone quantification. TCRdb re-called the PCR reads through MiXCR, storing one row per CDR3 protein. The sample lists just over 40,000 distinct CDR3 sequences; around 20% were seen once. Sample: naive CD8+ T cells from blood, with Jurkat cell RNA spiked in. These receptor sequences come from a human donor in good health. Some libraries in this study had Jurkat cell RNA spiked in. Both conserved end residues are part of each CDR3. D genes are given only for firm matches. Rows may omit the clone size; those that give it use once, few, many or a size class.

cdr3_aa: CSARTSGTWGKRNIQYF; cdr3_nt: TGCAGTGCTAGAACTAGCGGGACATGGGGGAAAAGGAACATTCAGTACTTC; clone_size: many; v_call: TRBV20-1; j_call: TRBJ2-4; d_call: TRBD2
cdr3_aa: CSVAGLAGHSYEQYF; cdr3_nt: TGCAGCGTGGCGGGACTAGCGGGCCACTCCTACGAGCAGTACTTC; clone_size: -; v_call: TRBV29-1; j_call: TRBJ2-7; d_call: TRBD2
cdr3_aa: CASSLDPYNEQFF; cdr3_nt: TGTGCCAGCAGCTTAGACCCCTACAATGAGCAGTTCTTC; clone_size: many; v_call: TRBV11-3; j_call: TRBJ2-1; d_call: -
cdr3_aa: CASSQDRRKTQYF; cdr3_nt: TGCGCCAGCAGCCAAGACAGGAGGAAGACCCAGTACTTC; clone_size: many; v_call: TRBV4-3; j_call: TRBJ2-5; d_call: -
cdr3_aa: CASSPKDGRSYEQYF; cdr3_nt: TGTGCCAGCAGCCCGAAAGACGGAAGGAGCTACGAGCAGTACTTC; clone_size: many; v_call: TRBV7-9; j_call: TRBJ2-7; d_call: -
cdr3_aa: CASSLLGRAADTQYF; cdr3_nt: TGTGCCAGCAGTTTACTCGGGAGGGCCGCAGATACGCAGTATTTT; clone_size: many; v_call: TRBV12-3/TRBV12-4; j_call: TRBJ2-3; d_call: TRBD2
cdr3_aa: CASRIQGGEQFF; cdr3_nt: TGTGCCAGCAGAATACAGGGTGGTGAGCAGTTCTTC; clone_size: many; v_call: TRBV6-2/TRBV6-3; j_call: TRBJ2-1; d_call: -
cdr3_aa: CASSVEIEAFF; cdr3_nt: TGTGCCAGCAGTGTGGAAATTGAAGCTTTCTTT; clone_size: many; v_call: TRBV2; j_call: TRBJ1-1; d_call: -
cdr3_aa: CASTSSNRAYYGYTF; cdr3_nt: TGTGCCAGCACGAGTTCGAACAGGGCTTACTATGGCTACACCTTC; clone_size: few; v_call: TRBV19; j_call: TRBJ1-2; d_call: -
cdr3_aa: CASSGDIRSYNEQFF; cdr3_nt: TGTGCCAGCAGCGGCGACATACGAAGCTACAATGAGCAGTTCTTC; clone_size: many; v_call: TRBV11-2; j_call: TRBJ2-1; d_call: -
cdr3_aa: CASSIGQHQETQYF; cdr3_nt: TGTGCCAGTAGTATTGGGCAGCACCAAGAGACCCAGTACTTC; clone_size: -; v_call: TRBV19; j_call: TRBJ2-5; d_call: -
cdr3_aa: CSVVQYTDTQYF; cdr3_nt: TGCAGCGTTGTTCAGTACACAGATACGCAGTATTTT; clone_size: many; v_call: TRBV29-1; j_call: TRBJ2-3; d_call: -
cdr3_aa: CASSLTQGEQFF; cdr3_nt: TGTGCCAGCAGCTTAACCCAGGGGGAGCAGTTCTTC; clone_size: many; v_call: TRBV7-3; j_call: TRBJ2-1; d_call: -
cdr3_aa: CAAAASPPDTQYF; cdr3_nt: TGTGCCGCGGCGGCTAGCCCCCCAGATACGCAGTATTTT; clone_size: many; v_call: TRBV13; j_call: TRBJ2-3; d_call: -
cdr3_aa: CASSRGGIYNQPQHF; cdr3_nt: TGTGCCAGCAGCCGGGGAGGGATCTACAATCAGCCCCAGCATTTT; clone_size: many; v_call: TRBV12-3/TRBV12-4; j_call: TRBJ1-5; d_call: -
cdr3_aa: CASSRLAGATDTQYF; cdr3_nt: TGTGCCAGCAGTCGCCTAGCGGGGGCTACAGATACGCAGTATTTT; clone_size: many; v_call: TRBV28; j_call: TRBJ2-3; d_call: TRBD2
cdr3_aa: CASSAGDSNQPQHF; cdr3_nt: TGCGCCAGCAGCGCAGGGGATAGCAATCAGCCCCAGCATTTT; clone_size: many; v_call: TRBV5-1; j_call: TRBJ1-5; d_call: -
cdr3_aa: CASSSLGGFSYNEQFF; cdr3_nt: TGTGCCAGCAGCTCCTTGGGCGGGTTTTCCTACAATGAGCAGTTCTTC; clone_size: few; v_call: TRBV7-2; j_call: TRBJ2-1; d_call: -
cdr3_aa: CASSLTGPYYEQYF; cdr3_nt: TGTGCCAGCAGCTTAACCGGGCCCTACTACGAGCAGTACTTC; clone_size: many; v_call: TRBV7-2; j_call: TRBJ2-7; d_call: -
cdr3_aa: CATGVTEAFF; cdr3_nt: TGTGCCACGGGGGTCACTGAAGCTTTCTTT; clone_size: many; v_call: TRBV28; j_call: TRBJ1-1; d_call: -
cdr3_aa: CASSLPSGTGLGETQYF; cdr3_nt: TGTGCCAGCAGCTTACCATCCGGGACAGGGCTCGGAGAGACCCAGTACTTC; clone_size: few; v_call: TRBV13; j_call: TRBJ2-5; d_call: TRBD1
cdr3_aa: CASSSLVSADTQYF; cdr3_nt: TGTGCCAGTAGCAGTCTAGTATCGGCAGATACGCAGTATTTT; clone_size: once; v_call: TRBV19; j_call: TRBJ2-3; d_call: -
cdr3_aa: CASSLSPGQYYGYTF; cdr3_nt: TGTGCCAGCAGTTTGTCTCCGGGACAGTACTATGGCTACACCTTC; clone_size: few; v_call: TRBV27; j_call: TRBJ1-2; d_call: TRBD1
cdr3_aa: CASSLEGYRGSYEQYF; cdr3_nt: TGTGCCAGCAGCTTAGAGGGTTACCGCGGTTCCTACGAGCAGTACTTC; clone_size: many; v_call: TRBV7-2; j_call: TRBJ2-7; d_call: -
cdr3_aa: CASITKGVTDTQYF; cdr3_nt: TGTGCCAGCATCACCAAGGGAGTCACAGATACGCAGTATTTT; clone_size: many; v_call: TRBV2; j_call: TRBJ2-3; d_call: -
cdr3_aa: CASSSGLAAVYYEQYF; cdr3_nt: TGTGCCAGCAGTTCCGGACTAGCGGCTGTGTACTACGAGCAGTACTTC; clone_size: few; v_call: TRBV28; j_call: TRBJ2-7; d_call: TRBD2
cdr3_aa: CASGPTGSYEQYF; cdr3_nt: TGTGCCAGCGGTCCAACTGGATCCTACGAGCAGTACTTC; clone_size: many; v_call: TRBV2; j_call: TRBJ2-7; d_call: -
cdr3_aa: CASSGTVGGHEQYF; cdr3_nt: TGTGCCAGCAGTGGCACCGTCGGGGGGCACGAGCAGTACTTC; clone_size: -; v_call: TRBV2; j_call: TRBJ2-7; d_call: -
cdr3_aa: CASSAGTSGNYNEQFF; cdr3_nt: TGCGCCAGCAGCGCCGGGACTAGCGGGAACTACAATGAGCAGTTCTTC; clone_size: few; v_call: TRBV4-1; j_call: TRBJ2-1; d_call: TRBD2
cdr3_aa: CASRTAASPSGANVLTF; cdr3_nt: TGTGCCAGCAGGACAGCGGCTAGCCCCTCTGGGGCCAACGTCCTGACTTTC; clone_size: -; v_call: TRBV2; j_call: TRBJ2-6; d_call: -
cdr3_aa: CSARDHGLAGQDSYEQYF; cdr3_nt: TGCAGTGCTAGAGATCACGGACTAGCGGGGCAGGACTCCTACGAGCAGTACTTC; clone_size: -; v_call: TRBV20-1; j_call: TRBJ2-7; d_call: TRBD2
cdr3_aa: CASSRRPGQGVHSYEQYF; cdr3_nt: TGTGCCAGCAGCCGCAGGCCAGGACAGGGGGTACACTCCTACGAGCAGTACTTC; clone_size: few; v_call: TRBV7-6; j_call: TRBJ2-7; d_call: TRBD1
cdr3_aa: CASSSIGLAGTYEQYF; cdr3_nt: TGTGCCAGCAGTTCCATAGGACTAGCGGGAACCTACGAGCAGTACTTC; clone_size: few; v_call: TRBV28; j_call: TRBJ2-7; d_call: TRBD2
cdr3_aa: CATSGGWDNTGELFF; cdr3_nt: TGTGCCACCTCGGGAGGTTGGGACAACACCGGGGAGCTGTTTTTT; clone_size: many; v_call: TRBV6-5; j_call: TRBJ2-2; d_call: TRBD2
cdr3_aa: CASSHSPGYEQFF; cdr3_nt: TGTGCCAGCAGCCATTCTCCGGGGTATGAGCAGTTCTTC; clone_size: few; v_call: TRBV7-6; j_call: TRBJ2-1; d_call: -
cdr3_aa: CASSRGQGEETQYF; cdr3_nt: TGTGCCAGCAGCCGAGGACAGGGGGAGGAGACCCAGTACTTC; clone_size: many; v_call: TRBV5-5; j_call: TRBJ2-5; d_call: TRBD1
cdr3_aa: CASSYSIASRNEQFF; cdr3_nt: TGTGCCAGCAGTTACTCGATTGCCTCTCGGAATGAGCAGTTCTTC; clone_size: -; v_call: TRBV6-5; j_call: TRBJ2-1; d_call: -
cdr3_aa: CASSLAQTGLGYTF; cdr3_nt: TGTGCCAGCAGTTTAGCCCAGACAGGGCTTGGCTACACCTTC; clone_size: many; v_call: TRBV28; j_call: TRBJ1-2; d_call: TRBD1
cdr3_aa: CASSLGASGVIYEQYF; cdr3_nt: TGTGCCAGCAGTTTGGGGGCTAGCGGGGTCATATACGAGCAGTACTTC; clone_size: few; v_call: TRBV12-3/TRBV12-4; j_call: TRBJ2-7; d_call: TRBD2
cdr3_aa: CSARPQGAQDTQYF; cdr3_nt: TGCAGTGCTAGACCTCAGGGGGCCCAAGATACGCAGTATTTT; clone_size: -; v_call: TRBV20-1; j_call: TRBJ2-3; d_call: TRBD1
cdr3_aa: CASSLLGETQYF; cdr3_nt: TGTGCCAGCAGCCTCCTCGGGGAGACCCAGTACTTC; clone_size: many; v_call: TRBV12-3/TRBV12-4; j_call: TRBJ2-5; d_call: -
cdr3_aa: CASSPTGRSTTEAFF; cdr3_nt: TGTGCCAGCAGCCCGACCGGGAGATCAACCACTGAAGCTTTCTTT; clone_size: -; v_call: TRBV5-4; j_call: TRBJ1-1; d_call: -
cdr3_aa: CASSEQGQTNTGELFF; cdr3_nt: TGTGCCAGCAGCGAACAGGGACAGACGAACACCGGGGAGCTGTTTTTT; clone_size: many; v_call: TRBV7-9; j_call: TRBJ2-2; d_call: TRBD1
cdr3_aa: CASSYSSLLYEQYF; cdr3_nt: TGTGCCAGCAGTTACTCTAGTCTACTCTACGAGCAGTACTTC; clone_size: -; v_call: TRBV6-2/TRBV6-3; j_call: TRBJ2-7; d_call: -
cdr3_aa: CASSQERLAGGGEQFF; cdr3_nt: TGTGCCAGCAGCCAAGAGCGACTAGCGGGGGGGGGTGAGCAGTTCTTC; clone_size: few; v_call: TRBV4-2; j_call: TRBJ2-1; d_call: TRBD2
cdr3_aa: CASSFPGVETQYF; cdr3_nt: TGTGCCAGCAGTTTCCCAGGGGTTGAGACCCAGTACTTC; clone_size: many; v_call: TRBV12-3/TRBV12-4; j_call: TRBJ2-5; d_call: -
cdr3_aa: CASSQAGLPSTYEQYF; cdr3_nt: TGCGCCAGCAGCCAAGCGGGTCTCCCTTCAACCTACGAGCAGTACTTC; clone_size: many; v_call: TRBV4-1; j_call: TRBJ2-7; d_call: -
cdr3_aa: CASSFAKGQRYGYTF; cdr3_nt: TGTGCCAGCAGCTTCGCCAAGGGACAGCGATATGGCTACACCTTC; clone_size: -; v_call: TRBV11-2; j_call: TRBJ1-2; d_call: TRBD1
cdr3_aa: CASSSPVPGGNSYNEQFF; cdr3_nt: TGTGCCAGCAGCAGTCCCGTCCCGGGGGGGAATTCCTACAATGAGCAGTTCTTC; clone_size: many; v_call: TRBV28; j_call: TRBJ2-1; d_call: TRBD2
cdr3_aa: CASNPSGKDEQYF; cdr3_nt: TGTGCCAGCAACCCAAGTGGGAAGGACGAGCAGTACTTC; clone_size: many; v_call: TRBV28; j_call: TRBJ2-7; d_call: -
cdr3_aa: CAISEVRIGSYNSPLHF; cdr3_nt: TGTGCCATCAGTGAGGTCAGGATAGGATCCTATAATTCACCCCTCCACTTT; clone_size: few; v_call: TRBV10-3; j_call: TRBJ1-6; d_call: -
cdr3_aa: CASSEGGRAPQRWYEQFF; cdr3_nt: TGTGCCAGCAGCGAGGGGGGGAGGGCCCCCCAGAGGTGGTATGAGCAGTTCTTC; clone_size: many; v_call: TRBV9; j_call: TRBJ2-1; d_call: -
cdr3_aa: CASSSSINTEAFF; cdr3_nt: TGTGCCAGCAGCTCGTCAATAAACACTGAAGCTTTCTTT; clone_size: many; v_call: TRBV7-9; j_call: TRBJ1-1; d_call: -
cdr3_aa: CASSATGLEQYF; cdr3_nt: TGTGCCAGCAGCGCCACAGGGCTCGAGCAGTACTTC; clone_size: few; v_call: TRBV7-9; j_call: TRBJ2-7; d_call: -
cdr3_aa: CASSQGGPYEQYF; cdr3_nt: TGCGCCAGCAGCCAAGGAGGCCCCTACGAGCAGTACTTC; clone_size: few; v_call: TRBV4-1; j_call: TRBJ2-7; d_call: -
cdr3_aa: CAISGGLAPGELFF; cdr3_nt: TGTGCCATCAGTGGGGGACTCGCTCCCGGGGAGCTGTTTTTT; clone_size: many; v_call: TRBV10-3; j_call: TRBJ2-2; d_call: -
cdr3_aa: CASSRDRGPNTEAFF; cdr3_nt: TGTGCCAGTAGTCGGGACAGGGGACCTAACACTGAAGCTTTCTTT; clone_size: few; v_call: TRBV19; j_call: TRBJ1-1; d_call: TRBD1